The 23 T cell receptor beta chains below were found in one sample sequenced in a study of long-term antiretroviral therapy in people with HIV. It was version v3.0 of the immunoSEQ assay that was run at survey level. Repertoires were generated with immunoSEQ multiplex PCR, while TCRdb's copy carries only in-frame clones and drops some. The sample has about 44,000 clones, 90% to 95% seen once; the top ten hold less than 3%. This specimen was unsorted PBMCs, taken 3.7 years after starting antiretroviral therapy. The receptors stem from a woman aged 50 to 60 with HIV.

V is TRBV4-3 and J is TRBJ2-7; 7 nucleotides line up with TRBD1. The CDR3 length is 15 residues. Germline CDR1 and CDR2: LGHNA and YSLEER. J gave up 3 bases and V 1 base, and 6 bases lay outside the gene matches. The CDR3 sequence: CASSQGTGAHYEQYF. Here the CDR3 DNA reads TGCGCCAGCAGCCAAGGCACAGGGGCCCACTACGAGCAGTACTTC.

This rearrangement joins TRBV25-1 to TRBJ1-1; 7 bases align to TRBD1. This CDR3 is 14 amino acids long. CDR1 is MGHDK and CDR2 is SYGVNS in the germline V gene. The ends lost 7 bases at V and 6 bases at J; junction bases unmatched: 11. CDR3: CASTPIDRVPEAFF. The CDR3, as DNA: TGTGCCAGCACCCCAATCGACAGGGTCCCTGAAGCTTTCTTT.

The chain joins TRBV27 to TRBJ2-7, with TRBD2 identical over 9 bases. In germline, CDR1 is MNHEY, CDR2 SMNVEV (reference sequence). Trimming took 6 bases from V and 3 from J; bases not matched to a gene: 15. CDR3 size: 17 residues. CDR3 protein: CASRTITGRGGLYEQYF. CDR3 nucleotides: TGTGCCAGCAGGACGATCACGGGGCGGGGGGGCCTCTACGAGCAGTACTTC.

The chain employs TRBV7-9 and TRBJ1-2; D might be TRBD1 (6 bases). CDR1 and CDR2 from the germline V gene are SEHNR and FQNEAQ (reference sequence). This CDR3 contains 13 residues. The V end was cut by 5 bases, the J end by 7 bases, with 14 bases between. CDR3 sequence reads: CASSPRQGGGYTF. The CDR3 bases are TGTGCCAGCAGCCCAAGACAAGGGGGTGGCTACACCTTC.

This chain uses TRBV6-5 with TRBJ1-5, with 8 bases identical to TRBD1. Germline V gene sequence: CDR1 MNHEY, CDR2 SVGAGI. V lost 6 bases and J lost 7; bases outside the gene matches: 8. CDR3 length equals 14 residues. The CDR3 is CASRPQGAMQPQHF. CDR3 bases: TGTGCCAGCAGACCTCAGGGGGCAATGCAGCCCCAGCATTTT.

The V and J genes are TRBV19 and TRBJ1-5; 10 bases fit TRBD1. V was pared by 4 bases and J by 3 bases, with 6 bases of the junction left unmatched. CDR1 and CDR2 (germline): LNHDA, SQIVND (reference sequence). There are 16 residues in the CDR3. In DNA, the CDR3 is TGTGCCAGTAGTAACCCGGGACAGGGGACCAATCAGCCCCAGCATTTT. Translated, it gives CASSNPGQGTNQPQHF. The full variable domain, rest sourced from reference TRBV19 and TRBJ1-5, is DGGITQSPKYLFRKEGQNVTLSCEQNLNHDAMYWYRQDPGQGLRLIYYSQIVNDFQKGDIAEGYSVSREKKESFPLTVTSAQKNPTAFYLCASSNPGQGTNQPQHFGDGTRLSIL.

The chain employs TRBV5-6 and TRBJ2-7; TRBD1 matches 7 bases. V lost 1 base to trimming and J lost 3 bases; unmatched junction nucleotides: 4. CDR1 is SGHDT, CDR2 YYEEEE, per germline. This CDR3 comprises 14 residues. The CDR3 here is CASSLRWDSYEQYF. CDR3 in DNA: TGTGCCAGCAGCTTGAGGTGGGACAGCTACGAGCAGTACTTC.

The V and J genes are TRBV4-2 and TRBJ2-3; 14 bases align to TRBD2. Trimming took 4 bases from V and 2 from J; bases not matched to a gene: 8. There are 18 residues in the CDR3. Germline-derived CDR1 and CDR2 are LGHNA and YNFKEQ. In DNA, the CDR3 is TGTGCCAGCAGCCTCCAGACTAGCGGGGGGGCCTTCACAGATACGCAGTATTTT. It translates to CASSLQTSGGAFTDTQYF.

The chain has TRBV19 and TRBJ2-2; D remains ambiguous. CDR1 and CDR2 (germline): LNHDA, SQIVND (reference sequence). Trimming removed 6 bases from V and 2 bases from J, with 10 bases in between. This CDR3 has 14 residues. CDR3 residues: CASRPQGNTGELFF. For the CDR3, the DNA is TGTGCCAGTAGACCTCAAGGAAACACCGGGGAGCTGTTTTTT. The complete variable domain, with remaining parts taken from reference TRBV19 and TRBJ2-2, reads DGGITQSPKYLFRKEGQNVTLSCEQNLNHDAMYWYRQDPGQGLRLIYYSQIVNDFQKGDIAEGYSVSREKKESFPLTVTSAQKNPTAFYLCASRPQGNTGELFFGEGSRLTVL.

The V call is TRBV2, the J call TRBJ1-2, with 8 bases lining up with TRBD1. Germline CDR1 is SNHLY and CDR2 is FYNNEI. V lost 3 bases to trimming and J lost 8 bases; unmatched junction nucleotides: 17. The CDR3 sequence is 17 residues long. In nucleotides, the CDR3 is TGTGCCAGCAGTGAGATGGGCAGGGGGCGCTCGGCCTACGGCTACACCTTC. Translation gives CASSEMGRGRSAYGYTF.

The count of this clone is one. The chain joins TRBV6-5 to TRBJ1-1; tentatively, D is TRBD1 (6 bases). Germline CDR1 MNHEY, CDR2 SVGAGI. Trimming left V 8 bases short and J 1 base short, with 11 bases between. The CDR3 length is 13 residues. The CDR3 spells CASLPTGNTEAFF. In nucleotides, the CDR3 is TGTGCCAGCCTACCGACAGGGAACACTGAAGCTTTCTTT.

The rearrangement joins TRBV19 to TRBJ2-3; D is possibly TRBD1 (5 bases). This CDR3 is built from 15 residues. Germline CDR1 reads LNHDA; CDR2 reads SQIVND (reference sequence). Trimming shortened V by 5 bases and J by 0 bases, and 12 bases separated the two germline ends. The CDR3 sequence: CASSATTVSTDTQYF. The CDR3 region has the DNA TGTGCCAGTAGTGCCACGACAGTTAGCACAGATACGCAGTATTTT. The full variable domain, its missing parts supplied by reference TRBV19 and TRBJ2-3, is DGGITQSPKYLFRKEGQNVTLSCEQNLNHDAMYWYRQDPGQGLRLIYYSQIVNDFQKGDIAEGYSVSREKKESFPLTVTSAQKNPTAFYLCASSATTVSTDTQYFGPGTRLTVL.

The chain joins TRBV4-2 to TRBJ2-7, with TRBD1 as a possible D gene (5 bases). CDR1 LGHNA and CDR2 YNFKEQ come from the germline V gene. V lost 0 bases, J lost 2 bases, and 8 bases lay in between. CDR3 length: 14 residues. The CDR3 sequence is CASSQDRQTYEQYF. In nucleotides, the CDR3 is TGTGCCAGCAGCCAAGATAGACAGACCTACGAGCAGTACTTC.

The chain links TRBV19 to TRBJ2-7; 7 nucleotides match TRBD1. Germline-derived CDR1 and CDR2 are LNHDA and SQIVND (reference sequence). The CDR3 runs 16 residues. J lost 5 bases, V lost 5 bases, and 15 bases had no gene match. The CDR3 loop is CASSSPGTVGQHEQYF. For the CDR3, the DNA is TGTGCCAGTAGTTCCCCCGGGACAGTAGGCCAGCACGAGCAGTACTTC.

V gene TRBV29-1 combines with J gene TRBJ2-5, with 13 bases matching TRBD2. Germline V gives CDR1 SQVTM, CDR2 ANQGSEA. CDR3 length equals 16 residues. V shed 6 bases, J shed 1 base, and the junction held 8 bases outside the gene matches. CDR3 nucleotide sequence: TGCAGCGTCCAACTAGCGGGGGGGCGTATCCAAGAGACCCAGTACTTC. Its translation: CSVQLAGGRIQETQYF.

CDR3 protein: CASSSFLGGNYGYTF. The CDR3 bases are TGTGCCAGCAGTTCTTTCTTGGGGGGAAACTATGGCTACACCTTC. The V call is TRBV6-6, the J call TRBJ1-2, with a weak D call TRBD1 (5 bases). CDR3 size: 15 residues. V was pared by 4 bases and J by 2 bases, with 14 bases between. Per the germline V gene, CDR1 is MNHNY and CDR2 is SVGAGI (reference sequence).

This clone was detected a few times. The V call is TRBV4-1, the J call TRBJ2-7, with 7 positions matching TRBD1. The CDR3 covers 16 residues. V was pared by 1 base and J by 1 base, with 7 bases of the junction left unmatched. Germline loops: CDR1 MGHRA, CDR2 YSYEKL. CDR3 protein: CASSQAADRVSYEQYF. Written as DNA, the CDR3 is TGCGCCAGCAGCCAAGCAGCCGACAGGGTATCCTACGAGCAGTACTTC.

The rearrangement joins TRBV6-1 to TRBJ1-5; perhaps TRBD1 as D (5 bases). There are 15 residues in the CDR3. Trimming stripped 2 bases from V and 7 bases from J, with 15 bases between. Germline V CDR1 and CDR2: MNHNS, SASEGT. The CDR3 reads CASSEMSGVGQPQHF. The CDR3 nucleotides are TGTGCCAGCAGTGAAATGTCGGGGGTGGGGCAGCCCCAGCATTTT.

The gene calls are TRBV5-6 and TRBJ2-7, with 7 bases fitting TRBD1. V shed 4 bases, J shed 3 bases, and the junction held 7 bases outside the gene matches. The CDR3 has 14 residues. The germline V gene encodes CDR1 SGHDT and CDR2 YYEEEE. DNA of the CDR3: TGTGCCAGCAGCCCCGACAGGGCTGGCTACGAGCAGTACTTC. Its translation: CASSPDRAGYEQYF.

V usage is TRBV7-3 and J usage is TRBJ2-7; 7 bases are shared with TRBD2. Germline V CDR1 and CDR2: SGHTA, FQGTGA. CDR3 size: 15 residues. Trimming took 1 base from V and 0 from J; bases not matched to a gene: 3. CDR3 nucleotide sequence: TGTGCCAGCAGCTTAATGGGGGGGAGCTCCTACGAGCAGTACTTC. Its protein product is CASSLMGGSSYEQYF.

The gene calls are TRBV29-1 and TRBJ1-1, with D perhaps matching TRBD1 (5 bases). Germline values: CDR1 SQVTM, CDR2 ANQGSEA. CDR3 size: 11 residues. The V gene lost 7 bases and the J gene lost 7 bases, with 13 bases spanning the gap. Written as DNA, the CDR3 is TGCAGCGGCTACCGGGGGGGTGAAGCTTTCTTT. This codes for CSGYRGGEAFF.

CDR3 coding DNA: TGTGCCAGCTCACCACCGACAGGCTATACCTACGAGCAGTACTTC. Its translation is CASSPPTGYTYEQYF. The chain uses TRBV18 and TRBJ2-7, with D tentatively TRBD1 (6 bases). CDR3 length: 15 residues. With 0 bases removed from V and 2 bases from J, the gap between germline ends came to 11 bases. Germline CDR1 reads KGHSH; CDR2 reads LQKENI.

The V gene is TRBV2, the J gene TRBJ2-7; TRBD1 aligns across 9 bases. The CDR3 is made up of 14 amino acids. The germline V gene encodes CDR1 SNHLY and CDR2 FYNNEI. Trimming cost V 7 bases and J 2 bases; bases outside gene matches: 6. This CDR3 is CASITGTGPYEQYF. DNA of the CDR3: TGTGCCAGCATCACCGGGACAGGGCCCTACGAGCAGTACTTC.